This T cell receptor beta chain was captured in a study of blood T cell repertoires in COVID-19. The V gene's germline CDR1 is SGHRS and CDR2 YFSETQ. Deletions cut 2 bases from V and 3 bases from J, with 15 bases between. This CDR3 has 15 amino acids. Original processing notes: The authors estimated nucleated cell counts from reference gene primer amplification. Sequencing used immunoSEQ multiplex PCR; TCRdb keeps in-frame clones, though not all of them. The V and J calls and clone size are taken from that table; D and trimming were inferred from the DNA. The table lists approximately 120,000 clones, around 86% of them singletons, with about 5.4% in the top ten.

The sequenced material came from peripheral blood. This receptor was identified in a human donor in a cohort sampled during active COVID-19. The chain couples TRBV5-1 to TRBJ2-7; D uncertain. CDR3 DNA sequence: TGCGCCAGCAGCTTAGATCCGCAGAATTACTACGAGCAGTACTTC. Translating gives CASSLDPQNYYEQYF.